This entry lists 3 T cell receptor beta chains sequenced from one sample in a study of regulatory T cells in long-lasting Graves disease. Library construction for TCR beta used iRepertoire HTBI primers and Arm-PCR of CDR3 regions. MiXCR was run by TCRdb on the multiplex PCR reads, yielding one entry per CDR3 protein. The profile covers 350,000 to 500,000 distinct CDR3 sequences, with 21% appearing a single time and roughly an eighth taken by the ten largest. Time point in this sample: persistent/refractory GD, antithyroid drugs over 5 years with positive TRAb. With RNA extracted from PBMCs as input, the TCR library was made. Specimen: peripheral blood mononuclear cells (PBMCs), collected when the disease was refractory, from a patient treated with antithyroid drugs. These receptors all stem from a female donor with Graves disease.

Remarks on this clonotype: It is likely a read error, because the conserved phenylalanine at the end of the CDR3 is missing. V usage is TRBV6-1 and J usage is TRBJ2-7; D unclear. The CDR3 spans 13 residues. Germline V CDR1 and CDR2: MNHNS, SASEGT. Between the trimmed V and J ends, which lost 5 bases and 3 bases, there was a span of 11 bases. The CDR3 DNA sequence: TGTGCCAGCAGTAGACTGCCCGGCTACGAGCAGTACCTC. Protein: CASSRLPGYEQYL.

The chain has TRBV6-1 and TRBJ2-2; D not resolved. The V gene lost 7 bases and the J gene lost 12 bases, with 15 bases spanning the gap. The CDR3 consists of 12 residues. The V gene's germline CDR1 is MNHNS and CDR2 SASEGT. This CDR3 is CASTLGPPKLFF. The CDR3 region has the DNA TGTGCCAGCACCTTAGGGCCGCCAAAGCTGTTTTTT.

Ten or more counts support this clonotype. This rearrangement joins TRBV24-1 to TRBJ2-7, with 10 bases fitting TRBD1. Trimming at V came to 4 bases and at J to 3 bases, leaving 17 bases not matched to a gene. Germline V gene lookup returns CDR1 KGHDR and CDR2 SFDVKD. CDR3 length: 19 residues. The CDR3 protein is CATSERRDRGLFRVYEQYF. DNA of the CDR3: TGTGCCACCAGTGAGCGCCGGGACAGGGGATTGTTCAGAGTCTACGAGCAGTACTTC.